These 23 T cell receptor beta chains came from one sample sequenced in a study of lymphopenia after photon versus proton radiotherapy. TCRdb's copy holds only in-frame clones and misses some; the assay was immunoSEQ multiplex PCR. The table has around 24,000 clones, roughly 85% seen once. Sequenced here: peripheral blood, sampled from a patient treated with photon-based radiotherapy. The receptor source for this set is a young man with gastric cancer.

The gene calls are TRBV4-2 and TRBJ2-4, with D tentatively TRBD2 (7 bases). Between the trimmed V and J ends, which lost 4 bases and 1 base, there was a span of 14 bases. Germline V gene sequence: CDR1 LGHNA, CDR2 YNFKEQ. This CDR3 region has 16 residues. CDR3 sequence: CASSRGTLAAKNIQYF. The CDR3 region has the DNA TGTGCCAGCAGCCGAGGGACACTAGCGGCCAAAAACATTCAGTACTTC.

The rearrangement uses TRBV5-1 and TRBJ1-1; 7 bases line up with TRBD1. CDR3 length equals 17 residues. Per germline, CDR1 SGHRS and CDR2 YFSETQ. Losses at the gene ends were 2 bases for V and 1 base for J; bases not matched to a gene: 11. CDR3 coding DNA: TGCGCCAGCAGCTTTCCCCCTAAACAGGGGTGGAACACTGAAGCTTTCTTT. Residues: CASSFPPKQGWNTEAFF.

The V call is TRBV27, the J call TRBJ2-4; the match to TRBD1 covers 11 bases. CDR1 is MNHEY, CDR2 SMNVEV, per germline (reference sequence). This CDR3 has 17 residues. The V and J ends lost 5 bases and 7 bases, in that order; junction bases with no gene match: 13. CDR3 protein: CASSLVPGQGEENIQYF. CDR3 bases: TGTGCCAGCAGTCTTGTTCCGGGACAGGGGGAAGAGAACATTCAGTACTTC.

The chain combines TRBV5-4 with TRBJ1-1; no clear D gene. Deletions cut 3 bases from V and 1 base from J, with 10 bases between. CDR3 size: 14 residues. CDR1 SGHNT and CDR2 YYREEE come from the germline V gene (reference sequence). CDR3 bases: TGTGCCAGCAGCTCGGACGGCCGGAACACTGAAGCTTTCTTT. This sequence encodes CASSSDGRNTEAFF.

This rearrangement joins TRBV11-3 to TRBJ2-1; 7 bases align to TRBD1. This CDR3 has 15 residues. The germline CDR1 and CDR2 sequences are SGHNT and YENEEA. Losses at the gene ends were 0 bases for V and 9 bases for J; bases not matched to a gene: 8. This CDR3 reads CASSLDRDSQIEQFF. The CDR3 nucleotides are TGTGCCAGCAGCTTAGACCGGGACAGTCAAATTGAGCAGTTCTTC.

The chain employs TRBV6-5 and TRBJ1-5; the match to TRBD1 covers 10 bases. This CDR3 spans 14 amino acids. Germline assignment: CDR1 MNHEY and CDR2 SVGAGI. The V and J ends lost 5 bases and 6 bases, in that order; junction bases with no gene match: 4. The CDR3 loop is CASSGGTGAQPQHF. For the CDR3, the DNA is TGTGCCAGCAGTGGGGGGACAGGGGCTCAGCCCCAGCATTTT.

The chain has TRBV9 and TRBJ2-3; no reliable D call. The CDR3 runs to 13 residues. Trimming cost V 3 bases and J 2 bases, with 7 bases left between them. In germline, CDR1 is SGDLS, CDR2 YYNGEE. The CDR3 loop is CASSEIPTDTQYF. The CDR3 nucleotides read TGTGCCAGCAGCGAGATACCCACAGATACGCAGTATTTT. Full variable domain (remainder filled in from reference TRBV9 and TRBJ2-3): DSGVTQTPKHLITATGQRVTLRCSPRSGDLSVYWYQQSLDQGLQFLIQYYNGEERAKGNILERFSAQQFPDLHSELNLSSLELGDSALYFCASSEIPTDTQYFGPGTRLTVL.

This sequence joins TRBV7-6 and TRBJ2-2; possible D gene TRBD1, 5 bases. The CDR3 consists of 16 residues. Germline CDR1 reads SGHVS; CDR2 reads FNYEAQ. V was cut by 4 bases and J by 6 bases, with 18 bases left in between. The CDR3 DNA reads as TGTGCCAGCAGCTCACCTTGGGGCGCACGGGCCGGGGAGCTGTTTTTT. It encodes CASSSPWGARAGELFF.

The chain employs TRBV5-1 and TRBJ2-7; D gene ambiguous. This CDR3 is built from 14 residues. V was cut by 7 bases and J by 2 bases, with 16 bases left in between. CDR1 and CDR2 (germline): SGHRS, YFSETQ. This CDR3 is CASGLVLGTYEQYF. As DNA, the CDR3 is TGCGCCAGCGGGTTAGTGCTTGGCACCTACGAGCAGTACTTC.

The V and J genes are TRBV2 and TRBJ2-7; D unclear. This CDR3 region has 11 residues. The V end lost 4 bases, the J end lost 2 bases, and 3 bases lay between the germline ends. The germline V gene has CDR1 SNHLY and CDR2 FYNNEI. The CDR3: CASSGAYEQYF. The CDR3 DNA reads as TGTGCCAGCAGTGGAGCCTACGAGCAGTACTTC.

The chain couples TRBV29-1 to TRBJ2-1; 14 positions agree with TRBD2. V was pared by 4 bases and J by 9 bases, with 5 bases of the junction left unmatched. Germline CDR1 and CDR2: SQVTM and ANQGSEA. This CDR3 comprises 14 residues. In nucleotides, the CDR3 is TGCAGCGTTGGAGGGACTAGCGGGAGAGGTGAGCAGTTCTTC. Residues: CSVGGTSGRGEQFF.

The chain couples TRBV5-1 to TRBJ1-4; D is uncertain. This CDR3 contains 13 residues. In germline, CDR1 is SGHRS, CDR2 YFSETQ. Trimming cost V 5 bases and J 5 bases, with 10 bases left between them. The CDR3, as DNA: TGCGCCAGCAGTGTCGGGGAAAATGAAAAACTGTTTTTT. The encoded protein is CASSVGENEKLFF.

V is TRBV4-3 and J is TRBJ2-4, with D possibly being TRBD2 (6 bases). This CDR3 comprises 19 residues. The V gene's germline CDR1 is LGHNA and CDR2 YSLEER. The V gene lost 1 base and the J gene lost 0 bases, with 19 bases spanning the gap. CDR3 coding DNA: TGCGCCAGCAGCCAAGTGGAAGGCGTGGGGGGACGAGCCAAAAACATTCAGTACTTC. It encodes CASSQVEGVGGRAKNIQYF.

The genes are TRBV19 and TRBJ1-1; tentative D call: TRBD1 (5 bases). V gave up 1 base and J gave up 7 bases, with 16 bases separating them. This CDR3 is 15 amino acids long. Per the germline V gene, CDR1 is LNHDA and CDR2 is SQIVND (reference sequence). The CDR3 is CASSIAGRAWDEAFF. DNA for the CDR3: TGTGCCAGTAGTATAGCGGGCAGGGCCTGGGATGAAGCTTTCTTT.

This chain connects TRBV5-6 to TRBJ2-7; D is unresolved. V was shortened by 4 bases and J by 0 bases, with 14 bases between the two germline ends. The CDR3 consists of 15 residues. From germline, CDR1 is SGHDT and CDR2 YYEEEE. As DNA, the CDR3 is TGTGCCAGCAGCCTCGGGCTAAGGGTCTCCTACGAGCAGTACTTC. It is translated as CASSLGLRVSYEQYF.

The chain couples TRBV5-1 to TRBJ1-2; possible D gene TRBD1, 5 bases. Germline CDR1 reads SGHRS; CDR2 reads YFSETQ. This CDR3 has 15 residues. Trimming removed 2 bases from V and 4 bases from J, with 15 bases in between. The CDR3: CASSFETARFYGYTF. The DNA for the CDR3 is TGCGCCAGCAGCTTTGAGACAGCTAGATTCTATGGCTACACCTTC.

Written as DNA, the CDR3 is TGTGCCAGCAGCTTTGTGACAGGGGCTCCAACTAAGACCCAGTACTTC. The encoded protein is CASSFVTGAPTKTQYF. The chain is built from TRBV11-2 and TRBJ2-5, with TRBD1 matching 8 bases. Germline V lookup: CDR1 SGHAT, CDR2 FQNNGV. J gave up 6 bases and V 3 bases, and 12 bases lay outside the gene matches. CDR3 length equals 16 residues.

The chain carries TRBV19 and TRBJ2-2; D is perhaps TRBD2 (6 bases). Germline loops: CDR1 LNHDA, CDR2 SQIVND (reference sequence). V was clipped by 7 bases and J by 5 bases, with 17 bases between them. The CDR3 is 15 amino acids. Here the CDR3 DNA reads TGTGCCAGTACCCACTCCGGGGGAAGGACCGGGGAGCTGTTTTTT. Translation gives CASTHSGGRTGELFF.

This sequence joins TRBV9 and TRBJ2-3, with 13 nucleotides matching TRBD2. Germline CDR1 and CDR2: SGDLS and YYNGEE. The V and J ends lost 6 bases and 4 bases, in that order; junction bases with no gene match: 8. The CDR3 extends over 16 amino acids. CDR3 in amino acids: CASTRGTSGTADTQYF. CDR3 nucleotide sequence: TGTGCCAGCACCAGGGGGACTAGCGGGACCGCAGATACGCAGTATTTT.

The rearrangement uses TRBV12-5 and TRBJ2-1; TRBD2 agrees at 7 bases. Trimming at V came to 4 bases and at J to 10 bases, leaving 13 bases not matched to a gene. Germline assignment: CDR1 LGHNT and CDR2 FRNRAP. This CDR3 region has 15 residues. The CDR3 coding sequence is TGTGCTAGTGGTTGGGCCGGGACTACTCAAACGGAGCAGTTCTTC. Translation gives CASGWAGTTQTEQFF.

V gene TRBV27 combines with J gene TRBJ2-6, with 9 bases identical to TRBD1. Germline V gene sequence: CDR1 MNHEY, CDR2 SMNVEV (reference sequence). This CDR3 contains 18 residues. J gave up 0 bases and V 6 bases, and 9 bases lay outside the gene matches. The CDR3 spells CASRPWTGASSGANVLTF. As DNA, the CDR3 is TGTGCCAGCAGACCTTGGACAGGGGCCAGCTCTGGGGCCAACGTCCTGACTTTC.

This clone was picked up a small number of times. This chain uses TRBV6-5 with TRBJ2-7; 10 bases fit TRBD2. CDR1 is MNHEY and CDR2 is SVGAGI in the germline V gene. The CDR3 sequence is 15 residues long. Germline trimming cut 0 bases from V and 3 bases from J; bases unmatched to any gene: 2. In DNA, the CDR3 is TGTGCCAGCAGTTACTCGGCTAGCGGGAGCTACGAGCAGTACTTC. It is translated as CASSYSASGSYEQYF.

This chain connects TRBV7-8 to TRBJ2-5; 7 bases are shared with TRBD1. Trimming cost V 2 bases and J 4 bases; bases outside gene matches: 4. This CDR3 region has 14 residues. The germline gives CDR1 SGHVS, CDR2 FQNEAQ. The CDR3 sequence: CASSLLWTGETQYF. Here the CDR3 DNA reads TGTGCCAGCAGCTTATTATGGACAGGAGAGACCCAGTACTTC.